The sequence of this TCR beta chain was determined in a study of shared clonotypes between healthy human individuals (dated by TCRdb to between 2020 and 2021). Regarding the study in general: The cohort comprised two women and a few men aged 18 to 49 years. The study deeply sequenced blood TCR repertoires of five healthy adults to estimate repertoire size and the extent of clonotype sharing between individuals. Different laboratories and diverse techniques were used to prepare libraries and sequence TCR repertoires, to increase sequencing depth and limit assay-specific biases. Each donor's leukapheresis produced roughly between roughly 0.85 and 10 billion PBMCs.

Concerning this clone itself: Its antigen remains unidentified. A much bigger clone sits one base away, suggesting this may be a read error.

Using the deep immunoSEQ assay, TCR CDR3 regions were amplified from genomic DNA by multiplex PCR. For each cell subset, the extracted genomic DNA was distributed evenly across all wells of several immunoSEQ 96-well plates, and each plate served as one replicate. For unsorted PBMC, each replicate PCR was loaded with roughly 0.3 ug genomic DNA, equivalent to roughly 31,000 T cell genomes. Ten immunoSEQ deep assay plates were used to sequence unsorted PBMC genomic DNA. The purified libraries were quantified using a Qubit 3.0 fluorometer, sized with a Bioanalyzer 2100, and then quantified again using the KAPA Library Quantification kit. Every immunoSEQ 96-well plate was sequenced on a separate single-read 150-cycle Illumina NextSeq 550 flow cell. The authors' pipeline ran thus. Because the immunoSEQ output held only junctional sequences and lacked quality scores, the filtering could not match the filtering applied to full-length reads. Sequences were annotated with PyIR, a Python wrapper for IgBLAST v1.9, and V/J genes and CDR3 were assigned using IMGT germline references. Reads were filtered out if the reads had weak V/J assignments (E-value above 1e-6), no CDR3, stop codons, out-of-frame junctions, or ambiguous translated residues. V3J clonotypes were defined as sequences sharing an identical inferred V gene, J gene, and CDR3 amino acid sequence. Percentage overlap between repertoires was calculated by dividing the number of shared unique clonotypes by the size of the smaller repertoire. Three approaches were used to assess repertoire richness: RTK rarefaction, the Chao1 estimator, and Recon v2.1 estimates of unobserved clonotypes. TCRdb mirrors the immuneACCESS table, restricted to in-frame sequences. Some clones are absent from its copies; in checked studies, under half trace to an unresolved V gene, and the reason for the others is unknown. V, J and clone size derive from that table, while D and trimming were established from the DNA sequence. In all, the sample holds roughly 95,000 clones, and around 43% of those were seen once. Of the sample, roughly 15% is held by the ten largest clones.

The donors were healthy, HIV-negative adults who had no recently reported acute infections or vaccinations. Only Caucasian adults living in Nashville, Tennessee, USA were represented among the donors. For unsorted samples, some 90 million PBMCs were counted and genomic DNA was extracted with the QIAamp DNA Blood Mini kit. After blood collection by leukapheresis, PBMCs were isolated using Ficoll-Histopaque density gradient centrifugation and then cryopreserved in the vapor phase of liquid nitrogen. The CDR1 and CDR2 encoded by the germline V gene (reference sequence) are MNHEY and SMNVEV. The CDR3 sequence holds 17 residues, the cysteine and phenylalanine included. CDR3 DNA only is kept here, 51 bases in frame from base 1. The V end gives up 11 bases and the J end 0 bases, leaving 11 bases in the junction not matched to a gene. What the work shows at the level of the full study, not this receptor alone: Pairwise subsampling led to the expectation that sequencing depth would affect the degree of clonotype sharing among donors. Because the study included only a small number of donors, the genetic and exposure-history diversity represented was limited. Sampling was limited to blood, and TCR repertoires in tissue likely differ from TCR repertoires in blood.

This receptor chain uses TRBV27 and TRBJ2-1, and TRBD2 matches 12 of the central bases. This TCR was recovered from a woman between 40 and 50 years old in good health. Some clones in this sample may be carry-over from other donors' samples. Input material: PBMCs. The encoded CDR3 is CARMTSGSSSSYNEQFF. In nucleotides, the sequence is TGTGCCCGCATGACTAGCGGGAGTTCCAGCTCCTACAATGAGCAGTTCTTC.